One T cell receptor (beta chain) is described in this entry. Its matching antigen is unknown. Generated by immunoSEQ multiplex PCR, the TCRdb table keeps only in-frame clones and is missing some. Among around 84,000 clones listed, 80% to 90% were seen once. The length of the CDR3 is 13 residues. Trimming shortened V by 5 bases and J by 4 bases, and 9 bases separated the two germline ends. The germline V gene encodes CDR1 MDHEN and CDR2 SYDVKM. The data belong to a study of T cell responses to AZD1222 COVID-19 vaccine. Findings and limits, study-wide: The study found Spike-specific TCR breadth and depth rose after two AZD1222 doses. Every sample of the repertoires postdated the peak T cell response. The study identified only six AZD1222 recipients as seropositive at baseline. There were vaccine-associated CD4 TCRs across spike, dominant at 160-218 and 743-854.

This clonotype was obtained from an adult who received the AZD1222 COVID-19 vaccine. The rearrangement links TRBV28 to TRBJ1-5; D not certain. Specimen: peripheral blood, collected 28 days after the second AZD1222 dose. The CDR3 region is CASSPGSNQPQHF. The CDR3 nucleotides read TGTGCCAGCAGTCCGGGATCGAATCAGCCCCAGCATTTT.